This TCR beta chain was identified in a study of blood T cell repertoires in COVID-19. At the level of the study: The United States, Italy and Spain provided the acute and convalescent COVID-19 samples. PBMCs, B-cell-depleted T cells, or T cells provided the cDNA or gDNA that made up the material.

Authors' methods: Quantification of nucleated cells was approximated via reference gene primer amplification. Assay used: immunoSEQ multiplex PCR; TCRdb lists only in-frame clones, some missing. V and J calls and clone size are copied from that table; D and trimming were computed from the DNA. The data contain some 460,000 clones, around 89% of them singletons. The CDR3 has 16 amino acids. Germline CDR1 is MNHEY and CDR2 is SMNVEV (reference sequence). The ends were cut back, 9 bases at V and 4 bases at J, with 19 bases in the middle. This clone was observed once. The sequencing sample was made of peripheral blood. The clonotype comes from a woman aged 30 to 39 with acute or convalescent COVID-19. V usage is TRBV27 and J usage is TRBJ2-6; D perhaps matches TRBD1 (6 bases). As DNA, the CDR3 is TGTGCCAGTTCAGCGTACCAGGGGTGGGGGGCCAACGTCCTGACTTTC. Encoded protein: CASSAYQGWGANVLTF.